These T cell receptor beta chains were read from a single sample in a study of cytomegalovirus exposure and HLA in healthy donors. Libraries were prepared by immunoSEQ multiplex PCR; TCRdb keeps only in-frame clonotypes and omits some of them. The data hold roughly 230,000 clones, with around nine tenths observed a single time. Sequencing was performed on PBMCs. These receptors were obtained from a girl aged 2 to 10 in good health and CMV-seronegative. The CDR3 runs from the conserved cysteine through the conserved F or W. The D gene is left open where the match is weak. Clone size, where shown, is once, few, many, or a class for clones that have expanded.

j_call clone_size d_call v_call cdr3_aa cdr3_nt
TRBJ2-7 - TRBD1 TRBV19 CASSPRGGTGPLEQYF TGTGCCAGTAGTCCCAGAGGAGGGACAGGGCCCCTGGAGCAGTACTTC
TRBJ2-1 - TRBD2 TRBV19 CASSISGSSYNEQFF TGTGCCAGTAGTATAAGCGGGAGTTCCTACAATGAGCAGTTCTTC
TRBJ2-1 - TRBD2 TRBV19 CASSPLPGLGFGEQFF TGTGCCAGTAGTCCACTCCCGGGACTAGGGTTTGGGGAGCAGTTCTTC
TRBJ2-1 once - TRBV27 CASSLNRYNEQFF TGTGCCAGCAGCCTAAACAGGTACAATGAGCAGTTCTTC
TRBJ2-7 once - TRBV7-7 CASSPSGFIDEQYF TGTGCCAGCAGCCCATCCGGGTTCATCGACGAGCAGTACTTC
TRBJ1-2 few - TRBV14 CASSLATPSYGYTF TGTGCCAGCAGCCTAGCAACCCCGTCATATGGCTACACCTTC
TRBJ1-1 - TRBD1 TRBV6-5 CASSYWTGGMNTEAFF TGTGCCAGCAGTTACTGGACAGGAGGAATGAACACTGAAGCTTTCTTT
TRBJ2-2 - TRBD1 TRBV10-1 CASSAAGTATGELFF TGCGCCAGCAGTGCAGCCGGGACAGCCACCGGGGAGCTGTTTTTT
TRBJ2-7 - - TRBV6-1 CASSDRGAALEEYF TGTGCCAGCAGTGACCGTGGGGCAGCGCTTGAAGAGTACTTC
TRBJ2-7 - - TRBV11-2 CASSQLRTEIYEQYF TGTGCCAGCAGCCAACTAAGGACAGAGATTTACGAGCAGTACTTC
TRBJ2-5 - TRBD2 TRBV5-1 CASSLGFSGLAVQETQYF TGCGCCAGCAGCTTGGGTTTCTCGGGACTAGCGGTCCAAGAGACCCAGTACTTC
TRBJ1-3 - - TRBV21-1 CASSRDTGISGNTIYF TGTGCCAGCAGCCGGGACACCGGGATCTCTGGAAACACCATATATTTT
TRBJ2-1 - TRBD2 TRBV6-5 CASSYWREGYNEQFF TGTGCCAGCAGTTACTGGCGGGAGGGTTACAATGAGCAGTTCTTC
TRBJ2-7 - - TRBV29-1 CSVSLVGAGVSSYEQYF TGCAGCGTGTCGCTGGTAGGGGCAGGGGTTAGCTCCTACGAGCAGTACTTC
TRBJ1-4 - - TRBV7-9 CASSSYTVATNEKLFF TGTGCCAGCAGCTCTTACACCGTTGCAACTAATGAAAAACTGTTTTTT
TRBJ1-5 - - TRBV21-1 CASSNMSDYRQPQHF TGTGCCAGCAGCAATATGTCTGACTATAGGCAGCCCCAGCATTTT
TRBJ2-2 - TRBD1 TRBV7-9 CASSPGTGEVAGMVGELFF TGTGCCAGCAGCCCTGGGACAGGGGAAGTGGCGGGAATGGTCGGGGAGCTGTTTTTT
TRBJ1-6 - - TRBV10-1 CASSVEAIGSPLHF TGCGCCAGCAGTGTTGAAGCCATCGGGTCACCCCTCCACTTT
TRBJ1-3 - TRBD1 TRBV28 CASSPGQGASGNTIYF TGTGCCAGCAGTCCGGGACAGGGAGCCTCTGGAAACACCATATATTTT
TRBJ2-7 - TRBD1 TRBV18 CASSAGTENYEQYF TGTGCCAGCTCAGCCGGGACAGAAAACTACGAGCAGTACTTC
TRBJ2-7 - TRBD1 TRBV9 CASSVEGQGARNELMEEQYF TGTGCCAGCAGCGTAGAGGGACAGGGGGCGCGGAATGAGCTGATGGAGGAGCAGTACTTC
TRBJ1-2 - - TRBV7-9 CASSLDRQGNGYTF TGTGCCAGCAGCTTAGACAGGCAGGGTAATGGCTACACCTTC
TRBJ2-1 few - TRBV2 CASSESRSDYNEQFF TGTGCCAGCAGTGAATCGAGGTCCGACTACAATGAGCAGTTCTTC
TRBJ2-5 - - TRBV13 CASSARQGLQETQYF TGTGCCAGCAGCGCTCGACAGGGACTTCAAGAGACCCAGTACTTC
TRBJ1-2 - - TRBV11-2 CASSPTGQYYGYTF TGTGCCAGCAGCCCTACTGGACAGTACTATGGCTACACCTTC
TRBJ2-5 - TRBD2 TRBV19 CASSKRLASGETQYF TGTGCCAGTAGTAAGAGGTTGGCTAGCGGGGAGACCCAGTACTTC
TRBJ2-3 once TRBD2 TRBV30 CAWSVGDSGRFGDTQYF TGTGCCTGGAGTGTAGGTGACAGCGGGAGATTCGGAGATACGCAGTATTTT
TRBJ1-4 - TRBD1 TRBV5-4 CASTQGANEKLFF TGTGCCAGTACACAGGGGGCTAATGAAAAACTGTTTTTT
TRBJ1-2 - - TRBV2 CASSRDTANYGYTF TGTGCCAGCAGCCGGGACACCGCTAACTATGGCTACACCTTC
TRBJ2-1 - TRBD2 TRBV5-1 CASSLGEGRDEQFF TGCGCCAGCAGCTTGGGGGAGGGGCGAGATGAGCAGTTCTTC
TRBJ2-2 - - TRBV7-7 CASSLGLDFNTGELFF TGTGCCAGCAGCCTGGGCTTGGACTTTAACACCGGGGAGCTGTTTTTT
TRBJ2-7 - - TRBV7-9 CASSLQRDEQYF TGTGCCAGCAGTCTCCAGCGGGACGAGCAGTACTTC
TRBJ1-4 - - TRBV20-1 CSAGGNEKLFF TGCAGTGCGGGGGGGAATGAAAAACTGTTTTTT
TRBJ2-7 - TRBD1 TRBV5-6 CASSGQGGYEQYF TGTGCCAGCAGCGGACAGGGGGGATACGAGCAGTACTTC
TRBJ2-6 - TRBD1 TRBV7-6 CASSGDRASGANVLTF TGTGCCAGCAGCGGAGACAGGGCGAGTGGGGCCAACGTCCTGACTTTC
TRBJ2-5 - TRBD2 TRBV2 CASSEGGREQYF TGTGCCAGCAGTGAGGGAGGGAGGGAGCAGTACTTC
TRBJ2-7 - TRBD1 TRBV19 CASSISDRVLSYEQYF TGTGCCAGTAGTATAAGCGACAGGGTACTCTCCTACGAGCAGTACTTC
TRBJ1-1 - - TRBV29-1 CSVAGSGEATEAFF TGCAGCGTTGCCGGATCGGGGGAGGCGACTGAAGCTTTCTTT
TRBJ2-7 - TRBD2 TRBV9 CASSAKGTSMDEQYF TGTGCCAGCAGCGCAAAGGGGACTAGCATGGACGAGCAGTACTTC
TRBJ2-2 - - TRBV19 CASSIGGTYTGELFF TGTGCCAGTAGTATTGGAGGGACGTACACCGGGGAGCTGTTTTTT
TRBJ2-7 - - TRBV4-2 CASSQGTGTYEQYF TGTGCCAGCAGCCAGGGTACAGGGACCTACGAGCAGTACTTC
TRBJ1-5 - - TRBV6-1 CASSEAPAEKRPQHF TGTGCCAGCAGTGAAGCCCCCGCGGAAAAGCGGCCCCAGCATTTT
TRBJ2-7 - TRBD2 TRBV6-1 CASSEGAGRGYEQYF TGTGCCAGCAGTGAAGGGGCAGGGAGGGGCTACGAGCAGTACTTC
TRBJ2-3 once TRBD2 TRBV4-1 CASSPPWASGSTDTQYF TGCGCCAGCAGCCCCCCCTGGGCTAGCGGTAGCACAGATACGCAGTATTTT
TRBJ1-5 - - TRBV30 CAWRSRANQPQHF TGTGCCTGGAGGTCCAGGGCCAATCAGCCCCAGCATTTT
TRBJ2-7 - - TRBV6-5 CASSRMSPGFYEQYF TGTGCCAGCAGTCGTATGTCCCCGGGGTTCTACGAGCAGTACTTC
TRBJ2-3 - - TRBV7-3 CASSFPGADTQYF TGTGCCAGCAGCTTTCCGGGTGCAGATACGCAGTATTTT
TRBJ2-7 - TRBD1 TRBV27 CASWTGGNEQYF TGTGCCTCCTGGACAGGGGGGAACGAGCAGTACTTC
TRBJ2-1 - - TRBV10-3 CAISETGEYNEQFF TGTGCCATCAGTGAGACGGGAGAGTACAATGAGCAGTTCTTC
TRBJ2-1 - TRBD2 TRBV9 CASSTRAGGPYNEQFF TGTGCCAGCAGCACCAGAGCGGGGGGGCCTTATAATGAGCAGTTCTTC
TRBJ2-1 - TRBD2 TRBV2 CASRISGTSGGVSYNEQFF TGTGCCAGCAGAATCTCCGGGACTAGCGGGGGGGTCTCCTACAATGAGCAGTTCTTC
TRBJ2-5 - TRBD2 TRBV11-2 CASSLDGGGALETQYF TGTGCCAGCAGCTTAGATGGCGGGGGGGCCTTGGAGACCCAGTACTTC